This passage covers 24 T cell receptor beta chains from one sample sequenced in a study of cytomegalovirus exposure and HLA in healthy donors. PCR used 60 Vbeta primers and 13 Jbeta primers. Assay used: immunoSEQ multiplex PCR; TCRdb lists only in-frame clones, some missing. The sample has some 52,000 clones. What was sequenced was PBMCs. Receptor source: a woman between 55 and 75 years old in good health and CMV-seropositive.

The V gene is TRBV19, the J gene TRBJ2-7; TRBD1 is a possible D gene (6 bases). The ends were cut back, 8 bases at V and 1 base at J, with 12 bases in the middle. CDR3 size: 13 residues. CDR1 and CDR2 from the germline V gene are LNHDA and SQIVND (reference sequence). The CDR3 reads CASRRQGSYEQYF. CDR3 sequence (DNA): TGTGCCAGTCGTCGGCAGGGGTCCTACGAGCAGTACTTC.

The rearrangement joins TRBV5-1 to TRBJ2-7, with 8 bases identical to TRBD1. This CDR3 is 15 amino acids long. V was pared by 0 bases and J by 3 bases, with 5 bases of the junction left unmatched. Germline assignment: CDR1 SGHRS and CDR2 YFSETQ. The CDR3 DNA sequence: TGCGCCAGCAGCTTGGATGACAGGGGTGACTACGAGCAGTACTTC. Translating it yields CASSLDDRGDYEQYF. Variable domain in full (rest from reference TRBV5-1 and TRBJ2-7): KAGVTQTPRYLIKTRGQQVTLSCSPISGHRSVSWYQQTPGQGLQFLFEYFSETQRNKGNFPGRFSGRQFSNSRSEMNVSTLELGDSALYLCASSLDDRGDYEQYFGPGTRLTVT.

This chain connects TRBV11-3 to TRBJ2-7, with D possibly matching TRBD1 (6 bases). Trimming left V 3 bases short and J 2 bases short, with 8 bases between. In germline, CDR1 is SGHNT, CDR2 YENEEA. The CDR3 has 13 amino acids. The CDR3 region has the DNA TGTGCCAGCAGCTTGGGGACAACCTACGAGCAGTACTTC. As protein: CASSLGTTYEQYF.

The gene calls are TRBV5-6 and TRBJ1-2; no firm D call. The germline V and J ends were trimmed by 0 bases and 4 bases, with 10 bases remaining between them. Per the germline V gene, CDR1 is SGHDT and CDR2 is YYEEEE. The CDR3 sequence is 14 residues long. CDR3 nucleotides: TGTGCCAGCAGCTTGGTGGGGAGCGCCTATGGCTACACCTTC. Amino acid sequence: CASSLVGSAYGYTF.

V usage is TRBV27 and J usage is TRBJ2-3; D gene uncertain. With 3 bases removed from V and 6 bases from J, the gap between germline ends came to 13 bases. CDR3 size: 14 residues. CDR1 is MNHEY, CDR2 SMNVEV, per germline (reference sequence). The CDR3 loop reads CASSFSQVRDTQYF. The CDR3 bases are TGTGCCAGCAGTTTCTCCCAGGTGCGTGATACGCAGTATTTT.

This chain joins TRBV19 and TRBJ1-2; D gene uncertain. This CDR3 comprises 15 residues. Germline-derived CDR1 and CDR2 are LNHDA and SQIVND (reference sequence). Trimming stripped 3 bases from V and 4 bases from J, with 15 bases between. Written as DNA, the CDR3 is TGTGCCAGTAGTATTAAGGCGTCAGGTCTCTATGGCTACACCTTC. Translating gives CASSIKASGLYGYTF.

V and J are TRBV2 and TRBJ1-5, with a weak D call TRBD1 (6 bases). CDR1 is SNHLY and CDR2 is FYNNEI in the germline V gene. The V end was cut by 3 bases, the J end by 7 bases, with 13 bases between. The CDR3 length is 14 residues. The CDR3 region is CASSDRGHAQPQHF. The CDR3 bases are TGTGCCAGCAGTGATCGGGGACATGCCCAGCCCCAGCATTTT. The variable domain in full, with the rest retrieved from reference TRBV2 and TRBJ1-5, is EPEVTQTPSHQVTQMGQEVILRCVPISNHLYFYWYRQILGQKVEFLVSFYNNEISEKSEIFDDQFSVERPDGSNFTLKIRSTKLEDSAMYFCASSDRGHAQPQHFGDGTRLSIL.

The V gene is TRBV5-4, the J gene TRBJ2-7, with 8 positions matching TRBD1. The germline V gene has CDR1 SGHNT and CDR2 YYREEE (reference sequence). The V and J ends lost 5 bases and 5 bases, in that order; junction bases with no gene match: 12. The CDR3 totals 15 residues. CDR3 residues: CASRGSDRGFHEQYF. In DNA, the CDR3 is TGTGCCAGCAGGGGGTCTGACAGGGGATTCCACGAGCAGTACTTC. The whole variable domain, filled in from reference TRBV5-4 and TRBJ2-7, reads ETGVTQSPTHLIKTRGQQVTLRCSSQSGHNTVSWYQQALGQGPQFIFQYYREEENGRGNFPPRFSGLQFPNYSSELNVNALELDDSALYLCASRGSDRGFHEQYFGPGTRLTVT.

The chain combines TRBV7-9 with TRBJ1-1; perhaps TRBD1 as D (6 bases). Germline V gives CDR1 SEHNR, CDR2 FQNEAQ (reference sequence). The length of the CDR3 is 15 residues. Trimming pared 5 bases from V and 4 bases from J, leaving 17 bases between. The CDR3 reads CASSDLQGIGTEAFF. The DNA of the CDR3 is TGTGCCAGCAGCGACCTACAGGGAATTGGCACTGAAGCTTTCTTT.

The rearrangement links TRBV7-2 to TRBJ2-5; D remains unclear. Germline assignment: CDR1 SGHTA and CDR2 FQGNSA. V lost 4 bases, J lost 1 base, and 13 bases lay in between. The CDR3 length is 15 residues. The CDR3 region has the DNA TGTGCCAGCAGCTCCCTTTTGAGCCCCCAAGAGACCCAGTACTTC. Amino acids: CASSSLLSPQETQYF.

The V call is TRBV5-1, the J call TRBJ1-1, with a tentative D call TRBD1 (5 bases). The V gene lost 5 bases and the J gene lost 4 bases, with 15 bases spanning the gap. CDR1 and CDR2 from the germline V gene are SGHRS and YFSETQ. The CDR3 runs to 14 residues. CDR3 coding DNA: TGCGCCAGCAGTCAGCGGGGGGGGAGCACTGAAGCTTTCTTT. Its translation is CASSQRGGSTEAFF. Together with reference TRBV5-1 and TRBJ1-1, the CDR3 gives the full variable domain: KAGVTQTPRYLIKTRGQQVTLSCSPISGHRSVSWYQQTPGQGLQFLFEYFSETQRNKGNFPGRFSGRQFSNSRSEMNVSTLELGDSALYLCASSQRGGSTEAFFGQGTRLTVV.

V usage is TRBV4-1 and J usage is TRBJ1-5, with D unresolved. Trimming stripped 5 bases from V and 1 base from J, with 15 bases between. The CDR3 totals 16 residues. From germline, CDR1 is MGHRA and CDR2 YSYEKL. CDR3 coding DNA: TGCGCCAGCAGCTACGCCACCTGGCAAAGCAATCAGCCCCAGCATTTT. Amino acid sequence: CASSYATWQSNQPQHF.

The CDR3 nucleotides are TGTGCCAGCAGCAAGGGACAACTAGACACTGAAGCTTTCTTT. It specifies CASSKGQLDTEAFF. The J gene is TRBJ1-1, the V gene TRBV2, with a weak D call TRBD1 (6 bases). Germline CDR1 and CDR2: SNHLY and FYNNEI. Trimming stripped 6 bases from V and 3 bases from J, with 14 bases between. CDR3 length: 14 residues.

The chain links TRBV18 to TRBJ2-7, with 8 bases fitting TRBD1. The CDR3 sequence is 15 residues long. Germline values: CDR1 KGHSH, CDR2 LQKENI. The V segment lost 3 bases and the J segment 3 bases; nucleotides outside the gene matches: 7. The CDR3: CASSPGTGTDYEQYF. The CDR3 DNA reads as TGTGCCAGCTCACCGGGGACAGGCACGGACTACGAGCAGTACTTC.

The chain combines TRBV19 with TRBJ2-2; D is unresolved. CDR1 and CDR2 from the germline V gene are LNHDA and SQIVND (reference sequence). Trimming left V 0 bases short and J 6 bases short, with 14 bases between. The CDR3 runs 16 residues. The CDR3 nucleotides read TGTGCCAGTAGTATAGATTGGGCAGTTTGGGCCGGGGAGCTGTTTTTT. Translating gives CASSIDWAVWAGELFF.

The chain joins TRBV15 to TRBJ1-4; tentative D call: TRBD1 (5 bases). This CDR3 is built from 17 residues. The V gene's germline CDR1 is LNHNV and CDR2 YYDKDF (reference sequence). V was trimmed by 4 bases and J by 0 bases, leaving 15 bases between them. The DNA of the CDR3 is TGTGCCACCAGCACTTCGGGACTGAGCGCAACTAATGAAAAACTGTTTTTT. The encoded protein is CATSTSGLSATNEKLFF.

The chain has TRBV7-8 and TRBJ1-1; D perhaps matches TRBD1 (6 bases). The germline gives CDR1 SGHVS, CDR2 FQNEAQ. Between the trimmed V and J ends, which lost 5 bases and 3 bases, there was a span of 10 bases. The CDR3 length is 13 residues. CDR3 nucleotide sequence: TGTGCCAGCAGCCCACAGGGCCACACTGAAGCTTTCTTT. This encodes CASSPQGHTEAFF. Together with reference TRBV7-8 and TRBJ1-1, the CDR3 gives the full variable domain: GAGVSQSPRYKVAKRGQDVALRCDPISGHVSLFWYQQALGQGPEFLTYFQNEAQLDKSGLPSDRFFAERPEGSVSTLKIQRTQQEDSAVYLCASSPQGHTEAFFGQGTRLTVV.

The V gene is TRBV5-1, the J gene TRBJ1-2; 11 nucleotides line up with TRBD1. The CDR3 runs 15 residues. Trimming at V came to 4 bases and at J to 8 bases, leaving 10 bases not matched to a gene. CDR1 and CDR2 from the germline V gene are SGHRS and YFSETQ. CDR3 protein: CASSPGQGAVSGYTF. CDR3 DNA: TGCGCCAGCAGCCCAGGACAGGGGGCTGTAAGCGGCTACACCTTC.

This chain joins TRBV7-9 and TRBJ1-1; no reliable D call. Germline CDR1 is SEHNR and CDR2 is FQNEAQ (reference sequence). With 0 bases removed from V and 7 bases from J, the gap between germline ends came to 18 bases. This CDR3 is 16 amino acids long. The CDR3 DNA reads TGTGCCAGCAGCTTAGCTGGAGGGAAAGGGAGAGATGAAGCTTTCTTT. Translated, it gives CASSLAGGKGRDEAFF.

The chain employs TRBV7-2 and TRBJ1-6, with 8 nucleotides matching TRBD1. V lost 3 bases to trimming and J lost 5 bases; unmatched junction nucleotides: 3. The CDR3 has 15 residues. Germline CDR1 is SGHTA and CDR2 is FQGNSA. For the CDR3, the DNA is TGTGCCAGCAGCTTCGGACAGGGAAATAATTCACCCCTCCACTTT. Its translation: CASSFGQGNNSPLHF.

Written as DNA, the CDR3 is TGTGCCAGCAGCCCCGACAGGACCTCTGGAAACACCATATATTTT. Protein product: CASSPDRTSGNTIYF. The rearrangement uses TRBV6-6 and TRBJ1-3, with a weak D call TRBD1 (6 bases). The V end lost 6 bases, the J end lost 0 bases, and 12 bases lay between the germline ends. The CDR3 extends over 15 amino acids. Germline-derived CDR1 and CDR2 are MNHNY and SVGAGI (reference sequence).

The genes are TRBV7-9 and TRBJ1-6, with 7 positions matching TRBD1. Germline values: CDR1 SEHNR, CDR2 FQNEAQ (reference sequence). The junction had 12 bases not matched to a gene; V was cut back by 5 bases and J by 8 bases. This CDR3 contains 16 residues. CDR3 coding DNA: TGTGCCAGCAGCCGTTGGGCGACAGGGAAGGATTCACCCCTCCACTTT. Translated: CASSRWATGKDSPLHF.

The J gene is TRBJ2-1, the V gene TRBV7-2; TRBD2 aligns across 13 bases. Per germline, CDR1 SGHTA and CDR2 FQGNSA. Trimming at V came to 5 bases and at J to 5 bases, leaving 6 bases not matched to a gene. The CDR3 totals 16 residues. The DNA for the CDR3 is TGTGCCAGCAGCCCAACTAGCGGGGGGGCTCACAATGAGCAGTTCTTC. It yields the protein CASSPTSGGAHNEQFF.

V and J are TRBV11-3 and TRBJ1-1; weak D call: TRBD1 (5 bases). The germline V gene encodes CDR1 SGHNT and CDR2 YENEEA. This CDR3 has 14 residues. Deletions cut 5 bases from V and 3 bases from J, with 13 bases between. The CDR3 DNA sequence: TGTGCCAGCAGCAAATTGGGAGGGGACACTGAAGCTTTCTTT. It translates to CASSKLGGDTEAFF.